This is a list of T cell receptor beta chains from one sample in a study of blood T cell repertoires in COVID-19. Sequencing used immunoSEQ multiplex PCR; TCRdb keeps in-frame clones, though not all of them. Of 390,000 or so clones in the sample, approximately 88% are singletons; the top ten hold 2.5% to 3.5%. Material for sequencing was peripheral blood. The receptors here all came from a woman younger than 45 with COVID-19, enrolled during active disease. Each CDR3 is given with its conserved first and last residue. A D gene is named only where the DNA matches it firmly. Some rows have no size entry. The others give once, few or many, or a class for an expanded clone.

J gene | clone size | V gene | D gene | CDR3 DNA | CDR3 protein
TRBJ2-1 | few | TRBV4-1 | . | TGCGCCAGCAGCCAAGGGGGCCGGTGGTTCTTC | CASSQGGRWFF
TRBJ1-5 | . | TRBV27 | . | TGTGCCAGCGGGGGGGGGCATAGCAATCAGCCCCAGCATTTT | CASGGGHSNQPQHF
TRBJ2-7 | . | TRBV7-6 | TRBD2 | TGTGCCAGCAGCTTCCGGGTGGGCCTAGCGGGGGCCTACGAGCAGTACTTC | CASSFRVGLAGAYEQYF
TRBJ2-5 | . | TRBV19 | . | TGTGCCAGTAGTAGCCTCGGTCTACCGCAAGAGACCCAGTACTTC | CASSSLGLPQETQYF
TRBJ1-1 | . | TRBV5-8 | . | TGTGCCAGCAGCTTGGATGGCAGGGGAACTGAAGCTTTCTTT | CASSLDGRGTEAFF
TRBJ1-2 | . | TRBV24-1 | . | TGTGCCACCAGTGACCAACGGACGGGAGGGGATAGCTACACCTTC | CATSDQRTGGDSYTF
TRBJ1-2 | . | TRBV11-2 | . | TGTGCCAGCAGCTTAAACGGGATGGGCTACACCTTC | CASSLNGMGYTF
TRBJ2-1 | . | TRBV19 | . | TGTGCCAGTGGGCCGGGGGGCGCGCGAATCTCCTACAATGAGCAGTTCTTC | CASGPGGARISYNEQFF
TRBJ2-1 | . | TRBV10-1 | TRBD2 | TGCGCCAGTGGCGAGCGGGGTGAATACAATGAGCAGTTCTTC | CASGERGEYNEQFF
TRBJ2-5 | many | TRBV6-2/TRBV6-3 | TRBD2 | TGTGCCAGCAGCAACCGAGCCGGTCTAGCGGCCCTCCAAGAGACCCAGTACTTC | CASSNRAGLAALQETQYF
TRBJ2-1 | once | TRBV7-2 | TRBD2 | TGTGCCAGCAGCTTAGTACTAGCGAGTATAAATGAGCAGTTCTTC | CASSLVLASINEQFF
TRBJ2-5 | . | TRBV5-4 | TRBD2 | TGTGCCAGCAGCTCCAGATCCTCGGCGGGGGGGGAGACCCAGTACTTC | CASSSRSSAGGETQYF
TRBJ2-2 | . | TRBV19 | . | TGTGCCAGTAAAGTGGGGGGCACCGGGGAGCTGTTTTTT | CASKVGGTGELFF
TRBJ1-1 | few | TRBV7-9 | TRBD1 | TGTGCCAGCAGCGCGCACGCCGGGACAGGGGTCACTGAAGCTTTCTTT | CASSAHAGTGVTEAFF
TRBJ2-2 | . | TRBV19 | . | TGTGCCAGTAGTCCCCCAGGGTGGGACACCGGGGAGCTGTTTTTT | CASSPPGWDTGELFF
TRBJ1-5 | . | TRBV27 | . | TGTGCCAGCAGTTTCCACGGGGGAGGAAATAGCAATCAGCCCCAGCATTTT | CASSFHGGGNSNQPQHF
TRBJ1-1 | . | TRBV6-5 | . | TGTGCCAGCAGTTACCAGGGTAATACTGAAGCTTTCTTT | CASSYQGNTEAFF
TRBJ2-5 | . | TRBV14 | . | TGTGCCAGCAGCCAGGGACATATCCAAGAGACCCAGTACTTC | CASSQGHIQETQYF
TRBJ2-1 | . | TRBV6-1 | . | TGTGCCAGCAGTGAACGGAGGACCTACAATGAGCAGTTCTTC | CASSERRTYNEQFF
TRBJ1-4 | . | TRBV6-4 | . | TGTGCCAGCAGTGACTCAGGCGCGAGGGAAAAACTGTTTTTT | CASSDSGAREKLFF
TRBJ2-4 | . | TRBV27 | . | TGTGCCAGCAGTCTCAGAAGACCAGGGGGAGGCAAAAACATTCAGTACTTC | CASSLRRPGGGKNIQYF
TRBJ2-1 | . | TRBV4-3 | TRBD1 | TGCGCCAGCAGCCAAGGTTTCGCGTCGGGACAGGGTCCCTACAATGAGCAGTTCTTC | CASSQGFASGQGPYNEQFF
TRBJ2-2 | . | TRBV6-6 | TRBD2 | TGTGCCAGCAGTCGCCCCCGTAGCGGGGGCGGTACCGGGGAGCTGTTTTTT | CASSRPRSGGGTGELFF
TRBJ1-1 | . | TRBV18 | TRBD1 | TGTGCCAGCTCACATGTTGCGGGACAGGGTGGGGTCACTGAAGCTTTCTTT | CASSHVAGQGGVTEAFF
TRBJ2-3 | . | TRBV24-1 | TRBD1 | TGTGCCACCAGTGAGATGGACAGGGATTTAAATACGCAGTATTTT | CATSEMDRDLNTQYF
TRBJ2-7 | few | TRBV11-1 | . | TGTGCCAGCAGCTTAAAATGGACAGACTACGAGCAGTACTTC | CASSLKWTDYEQYF
TRBJ2-1 | . | TRBV24-1 | . | TGTGCCACCAGTGATTCCTCCAATGAGCAGTTCTTC | CATSDSSNEQFF
TRBJ1-1 | . | TRBV7-2 | TRBD1 | TGTGCCAGCAGCCAACAGGGGGCTGGGAACACTGAAGCTTTCTTT | CASSQQGAGNTEAFF
TRBJ2-3 | . | TRBV9 | TRBD2 | TGTGCCAGCAGCGTTCGCGGGGGGGCCGCTGGAGATACGCAGTATTTT | CASSVRGGAAGDTQYF
TRBJ2-2 | . | TRBV19 | . | TGTGCCAGTAGTATGAAAATGGGCAGGGGTTTCCTCACCGGGGAGCTGTTTTTT | CASSMKMGRGFLTGELFF
TRBJ2-7 | . | TRBV5-4 | TRBD2 | TGTGCCAGCAGCTTCCTACGGACTAGCGGGGCGGTTCAATACGAGCAGTACTTC | CASSFLRTSGAVQYEQYF
TRBJ1-4 | . | TRBV5-6 | . | TGTGCCAGCAGCTCGACAGGTCGTGAAAAACTGTTTTTT | CASSSTGREKLFF
TRBJ2-3 | . | TRBV9 | TRBD2 | TGTGCCAGCAGCGTAGGACTAGCGGGAGATGCAGATACGCAGTATTTT | CASSVGLAGDADTQYF
TRBJ1-1 | . | TRBV5-1 | TRBD1 | TGCGCCAGCAGCCTCCGGGACAGCTACACTGAAGCTTTCTTT | CASSLRDSYTEAFF
TRBJ2-7 | . | TRBV14 | . | TGTGCCAGCAGCCAAGATTGGACAGCGGTGCGGCAGTACTTC | CASSQDWTAVRQYF
TRBJ2-5 | . | TRBV3-1/TRBV3-2 | TRBD1 | TGTGCCAGCAGTCCGACAGGGTTAGAGACCCAGTACTTC | CASSPTGLETQYF
TRBJ2-3 | . | TRBV4-3 | . | TGCGCCAGCAGCCAAGAGTCGTTCCCTCTAGCGCGTCCTACAGATACGCAGTATTTT | CASSQESFPLARPTDTQYF
TRBJ2-2 | . | TRBV28 | TRBD1 | TGTGCCAGCCGGGTTGGACAGGGAATCTTGAGCGGGGAGCTGTTTTTT | CASRVGQGILSGELFF
TRBJ1-2 | . | TRBV27 | . | TGTGCCAGCAAAGGCGGCTATGGCTACACCTTC | CASKGGYGYTF
TRBJ1-4 | . | TRBV19 | . | TGTGCCAGTAGTACAATCACGCGACGGGGGAATGAAAAACTGTTTTTT | CASSTITRRGNEKLFF